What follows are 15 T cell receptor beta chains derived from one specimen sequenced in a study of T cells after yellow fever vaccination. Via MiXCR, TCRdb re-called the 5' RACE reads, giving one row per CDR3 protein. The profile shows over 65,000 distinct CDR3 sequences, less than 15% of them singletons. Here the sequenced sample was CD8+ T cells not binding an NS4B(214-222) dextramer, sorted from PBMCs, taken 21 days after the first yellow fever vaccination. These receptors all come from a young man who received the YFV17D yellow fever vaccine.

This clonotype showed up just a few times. The CDR3 nucleotides read TGCGCCAGCAGCCAACCCGACAGGGGTAGCTACGAGCAGTACTTC. Encoded protein: CASSQPDRGSYEQYF. The chain joins TRBV4-1 to TRBJ2-7, with 8 bases identical to TRBD1. Germline V gene data show CDR1 as MGHRA and CDR2 as YSYEKL. CDR3 length: 15 amino acids. J lost 3 bases, V lost 2 bases, and 6 bases had no gene match.

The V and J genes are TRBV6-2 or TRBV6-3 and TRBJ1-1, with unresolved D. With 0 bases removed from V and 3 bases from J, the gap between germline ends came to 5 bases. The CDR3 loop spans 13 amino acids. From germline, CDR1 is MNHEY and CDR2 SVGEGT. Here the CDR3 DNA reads TGTGCCAGCAGTTACTCAGGGTACACTGAAGCTTTCTTT. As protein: CASSYSGYTEAFF.

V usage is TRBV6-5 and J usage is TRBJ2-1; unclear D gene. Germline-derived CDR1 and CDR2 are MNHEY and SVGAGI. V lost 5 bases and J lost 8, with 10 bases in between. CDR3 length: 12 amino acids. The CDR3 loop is CASSPPTYEQFF. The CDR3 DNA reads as TGTGCCAGCAGTCCACCCACCTATGAGCAGTTCTTC.

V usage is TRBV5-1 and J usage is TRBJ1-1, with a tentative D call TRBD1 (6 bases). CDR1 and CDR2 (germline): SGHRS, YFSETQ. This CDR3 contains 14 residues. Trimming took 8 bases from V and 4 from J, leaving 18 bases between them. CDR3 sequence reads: CASTPGGGLTEAFF. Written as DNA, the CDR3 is TGCGCCAGTACTCCCGGGGGGGGCCTCACTGAAGCTTTCTTT.

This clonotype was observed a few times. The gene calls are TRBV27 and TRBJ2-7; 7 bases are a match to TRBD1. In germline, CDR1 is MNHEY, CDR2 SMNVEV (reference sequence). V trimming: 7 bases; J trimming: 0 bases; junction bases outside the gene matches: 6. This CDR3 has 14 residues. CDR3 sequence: CASKQGLSSYEQYV. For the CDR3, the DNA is TGTGCCAGCAAACAGGGGTTGAGCTCCTACGAGCAGTACGTC.

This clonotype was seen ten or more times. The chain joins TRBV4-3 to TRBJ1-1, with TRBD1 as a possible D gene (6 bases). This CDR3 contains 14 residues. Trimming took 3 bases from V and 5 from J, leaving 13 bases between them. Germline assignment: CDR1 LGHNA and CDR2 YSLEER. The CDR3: CASSHGSRGTEAFF. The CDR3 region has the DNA TGCGCCAGCAGCCATGGAAGCAGGGGAACTGAAGCTTTCTTT.

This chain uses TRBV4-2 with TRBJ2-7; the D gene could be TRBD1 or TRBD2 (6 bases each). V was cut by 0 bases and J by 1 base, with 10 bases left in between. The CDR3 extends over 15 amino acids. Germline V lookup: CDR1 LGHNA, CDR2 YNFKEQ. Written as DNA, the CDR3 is TGTGCCAGCAGCCAAGATGGAGGGGGGTCCTACGAGCAGTACTTC. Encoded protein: CASSQDGGGSYEQYF.

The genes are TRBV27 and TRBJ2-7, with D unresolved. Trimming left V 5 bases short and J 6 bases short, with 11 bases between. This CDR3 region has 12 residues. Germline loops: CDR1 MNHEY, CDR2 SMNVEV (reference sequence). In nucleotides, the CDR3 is TGTGCCAGCAGTCCCGCCGTGGGCGAGCAGTACTTC. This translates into CASSPAVGEQYF.

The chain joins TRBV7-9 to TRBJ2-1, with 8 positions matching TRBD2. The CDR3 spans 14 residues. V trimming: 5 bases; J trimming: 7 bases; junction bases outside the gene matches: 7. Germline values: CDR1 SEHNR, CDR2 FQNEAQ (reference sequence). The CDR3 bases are TGTGCCAGCAGCCCACCGGGACTAGGAAATGAGCAGTTCTTC. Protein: CASSPPGLGNEQFF.

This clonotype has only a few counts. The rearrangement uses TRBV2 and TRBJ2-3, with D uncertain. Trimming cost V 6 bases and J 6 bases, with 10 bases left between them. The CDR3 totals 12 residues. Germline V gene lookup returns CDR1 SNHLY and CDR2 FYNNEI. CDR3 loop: CASRLLPDTQYF. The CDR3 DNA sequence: TGTGCCAGCAGGCTCCTTCCCGATACGCAGTATTTT.

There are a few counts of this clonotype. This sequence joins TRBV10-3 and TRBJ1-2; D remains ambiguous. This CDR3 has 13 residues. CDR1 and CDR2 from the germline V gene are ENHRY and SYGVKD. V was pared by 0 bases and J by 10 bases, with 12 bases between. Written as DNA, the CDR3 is TGTGCCATCAGTGAGTCGAAGACTACTGCCTACACCTTC. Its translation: CAISESKTTAYTF.

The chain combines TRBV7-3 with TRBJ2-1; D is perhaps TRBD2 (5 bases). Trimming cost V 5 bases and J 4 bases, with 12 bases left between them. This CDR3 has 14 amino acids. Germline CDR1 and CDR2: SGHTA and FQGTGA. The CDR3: CASSVSPGYNEQFF. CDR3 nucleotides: TGTGCCAGCAGCGTAAGTCCGGGGTACAATGAGCAGTTCTTC.

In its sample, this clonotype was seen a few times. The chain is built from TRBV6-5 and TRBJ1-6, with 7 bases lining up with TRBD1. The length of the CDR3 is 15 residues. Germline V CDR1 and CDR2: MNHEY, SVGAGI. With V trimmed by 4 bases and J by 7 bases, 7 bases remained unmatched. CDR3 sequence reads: CASSWGQTLNSPLHF. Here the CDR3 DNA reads TGTGCCAGCAGTTGGGGACAGACCCTAAATTCACCCCTCCACTTT.

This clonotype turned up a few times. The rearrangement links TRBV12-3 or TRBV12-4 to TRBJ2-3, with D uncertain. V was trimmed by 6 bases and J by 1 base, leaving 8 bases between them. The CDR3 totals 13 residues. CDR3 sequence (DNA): TGTGCCAGCAGCCCTCGGGGCACAGATACGCAGTATTTT. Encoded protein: CASSPRGTDTQYF.

DNA of the CDR3: TGTGCCAGCAGCCCGGGGGCGGGGGGTTCAAGTTCGCCCCAGCATTTT. Translating it yields CASSPGAGGSSSPQHF. V gene TRBV7-9 combines with J gene TRBJ1-5, with D tentatively TRBD1 (6 bases). Germline CDR1 is SEHNR and CDR2 is FQNEAQ (reference sequence). There are 16 residues in the CDR3. V was shortened by 5 bases and J by 9 bases, with 23 bases between the two germline ends.